These 10 T cell receptor beta chains originate from one sample sequenced in a study of T cell responses to AZD1222 COVID-19 vaccine. Repertoires were generated with immunoSEQ multiplex PCR, while TCRdb's copy carries only in-frame clones and drops some. The sample yields tens of thousands of clones, around 90% seen once. The sequencing used peripheral blood, collected on day 0 of AZD1222 vaccination. The receptor set was obtained from an adult in good health.

CDR3 amino acids: CSVDPYSTGTAYGYTF. The CDR3 DNA sequence: TGCAGCGTTGACCCATACTCAACGGGCACAGCCTATGGCTACACCTTC. This chain links TRBV29-1 with TRBJ1-2; unclear D gene. V was shortened by 3 bases and J by 4 bases, with 21 bases between the two germline ends. In germline, CDR1 is SQVTM, CDR2 ANQGSEA. The CDR3 runs to 16 residues.

This clone showed up just once. The chain joins TRBV5-6 to TRBJ2-7; 8 bases line up with TRBD1. The V gene end was trimmed by 4 bases and the J gene end by 4 bases; junction bases not matched to a gene: 13. Looked up from germline, CDR1 is SGHDT and CDR2 is YYEEEE. The length of the CDR3 is 16 residues. The CDR3: CASSPQAGTGVYEQYF. CDR3 nucleotides: TGTGCCAGCAGCCCTCAGGCAGGGACAGGAGTTTACGAGCAGTACTTC.

The chain has TRBV11-1 and TRBJ2-7, with a tentative D call TRBD2 (5 bases). V lost 1 base and J lost 3, with 7 bases in between. The germline V gene has CDR1 SGHAT and CDR2 FQDESV (reference sequence). The CDR3 is 13 residues long. The CDR3 sequence: CASSLVGSYEQYF. DNA of the CDR3: TGTGCCAGCAGCTTAGTGGGGAGCTACGAGCAGTACTTC.

V and J are TRBV27 and TRBJ2-7; D unclear. With 7 bases removed from V and 1 base from J, the gap between germline ends came to 11 bases. From germline, CDR1 is MNHEY and CDR2 SMNVEV (reference sequence). The CDR3 sequence is 13 residues long. The CDR3 nucleotides read TGTGCCAGCATGCTAGACGGATCCTACGAGCAGTACTTC. Translation: CASMLDGSYEQYF.

V and J are TRBV6-5 and TRBJ1-2, with D uncertain. Germline V CDR1 and CDR2: MNHEY, SVGAGI. The V end lost 4 bases, the J end lost 1 base, and 4 bases lay between the germline ends. The CDR3 runs 12 residues. CDR3 residues: CASSSVNYGYTF. The CDR3 DNA sequence: TGTGCCAGCAGTTCTGTTAACTATGGCTACACCTTC.

V gene TRBV12-3 or TRBV12-4 combines with J gene TRBJ1-2; no definite D call. CDR3 size: 13 residues. V was shortened by 3 bases and J by 4 bases, with 9 bases between the two germline ends. The CDR3 DNA reads TGTGCCAGCAGTTTTCTCCGCGGCTATGGCTACACCTTC. It specifies CASSFLRGYGYTF.

V usage is TRBV11-2 and J usage is TRBJ1-2, with D tentatively TRBD1 (6 bases). V was pared by 5 bases and J by 10 bases, with 11 bases between. The CDR3 covers 11 residues. The germline V gene encodes CDR1 SGHAT and CDR2 FQNNGV. CDR3 protein: CASSARTVYTF. The CDR3, as DNA: TGTGCCAGCAGCGCCCGGACAGTCTACACCTTC.

This clone was observed a handful of times. V gene TRBV4-1 combines with J gene TRBJ1-1; D not resolved. This CDR3 spans 15 amino acids. V lost 0 bases to trimming and J lost 1 base, with 9 bases between them. From germline, CDR1 is MGHRA and CDR2 YSYEKL. In DNA, the CDR3 is TGCGCCAGCAGCCAAGATCCAGCCGCGAACACTGAAGCTTTCTTT. It codes for CASSQDPAANTEAFF.

The V and J genes are TRBV2 and TRBJ1-3; D is ambiguous. This CDR3 region has 14 residues. In germline, CDR1 is SNHLY, CDR2 FYNNEI. The V gene lost 1 base and the J gene lost 8 bases, with 12 bases spanning the gap. The CDR3 sequence is CASSEGREGHTIYF. The CDR3 DNA is TGTGCCAGCAGTGAAGGGCGGGAAGGTCACACCATATATTTT.

The chain has TRBV5-4 and TRBJ1-1; the D gene is possibly TRBD1 (6 bases). Germline CDR1 is SGHNT and CDR2 is YYREEE (reference sequence). The CDR3 runs 14 residues. The ends were cut back, 5 bases at V and 1 base at J, with 12 bases in the middle. The CDR3 sequence: CASRSRDKNTEAFF. Written as DNA, the CDR3 is TGTGCCAGCAGATCCCGGGACAAGAACACTGAAGCTTTCTTT.